This record looks at one TCR beta chain sequence and its context. Its antigen is currently unknown. The data belong to a study of T cells after yellow fever vaccination. At the level of the study: Those fractions that held only low numbers of cells were prepared using the SMART-Seq v4 Ultra Low Input RNA kit. Study-wide results and limits: Few clonotypes appeared in both CD4 and CD8 compartments.

The trim removed 4 bases at V and 3 bases at J, leaving 11 bases unmatched. The V gene's germline CDR1 is GTSNPN and CDR2 SVGIG (reference sequence). This CDR3 has 15 amino acids. TCRdb processed the 5' RACE reads anew with MiXCR; each CDR3 protein has one entry. The sample contains a few hundred thousand distinct CDR3 sequences, 11% of which appear only once. This chain connects TRBV30 to TRBJ1-1; 7 bases line up with TRBD1. The sequenced sample was PBMCs, obtained on the day of the first yellow fever vaccination. The origin of this receptor is a man younger than 30 who received the YFV17D yellow fever vaccine. The chain's CDR3 is CAWKLQGEGDTEAFF. In nucleotides, the CDR3 is TGTGCCTGGAAGCTGCAGGGGGAAGGGGACACTGAAGCTTTCTTT. Combining the CDR3 with reference TRBV30 and TRBJ1-1 gives the whole variable domain SQTIHQWPATLVQPVGSPLSLECTVEGTSNPNLYWYRQAAGRGLQLLFYSVGIGQISSEVPQNLSASRPQDRQFILSSKKLLLSDSGFYLCAWKLQGEGDTEAFFGQGTRLTVV.